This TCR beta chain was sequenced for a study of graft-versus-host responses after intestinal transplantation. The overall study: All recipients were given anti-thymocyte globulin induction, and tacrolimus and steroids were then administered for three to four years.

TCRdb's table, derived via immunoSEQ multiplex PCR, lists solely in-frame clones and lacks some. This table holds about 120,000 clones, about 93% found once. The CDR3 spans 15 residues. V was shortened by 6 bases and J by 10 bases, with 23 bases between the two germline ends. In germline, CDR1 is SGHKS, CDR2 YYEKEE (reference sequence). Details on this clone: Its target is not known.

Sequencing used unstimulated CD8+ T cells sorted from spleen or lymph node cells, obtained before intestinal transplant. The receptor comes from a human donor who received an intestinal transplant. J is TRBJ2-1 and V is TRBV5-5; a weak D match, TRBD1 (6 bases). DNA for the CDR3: TGTGCCAGCACCTCCACCGGGACCTCAAGGGGGGAGCAGTTCTTC. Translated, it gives CASTSTGTSRGEQFF.